The rows below give T cell receptor beta chains drawn from one sample of a study of response to subunit inactivated influenza vaccine. TCRdb independently ran MiXCR on the RT-PCR reads; one entry per CDR3 protein. The sample has 630,000 or so distinct CDR3 sequences; 15% to 19% are singletons. This specimen was PBMCs from blood, taken roughly 12 days after vaccination. These receptors all stem from a man aged 50 to 60 who received an inactivated influenza vaccine. Each CDR3 is given with its conserved first and last residue. The D gene is left open where the match is weak. Rows may omit the clone size; those that give it use once, few, many or a size class.

size,J,V,D,CDR3,DNA
few,TRBJ1-1,TRBV4-3,TRBD1,CASSQDSGGMEAFF,TGCGCCAGCAGCCAAGATTCAGGGGGGATGGAAGCTTTCTTT
-,TRBJ2-2,TRBV18,-,CASSGIAETGELFF,TGTGCCAGCTCAGGAATAGCGGAAACCGGGGAGCTGTTTTTT
few,TRBJ2-1,TRBV5-6,-,CASRSQGNEQFF,TGTGCCAGCAGATCCCAGGGCAATGAGCAGTTCTTC
few,TRBJ1-4,TRBV9,-,CASSVAPGVTKEKLFF,TGTGCCAGCAGCGTAGCTCCTGGGGTGACTAAGGAAAAACTGTTTTTT
-,TRBJ2-7,TRBV29-1,-,CSATWVGAGSYEQSF,-
few,TRBJ2-1,TRBV5-4,-,CATAGPGSYNEQFF,TGTGCCACAGCTGGCCCGGGCTCCTACAATGAGCAGTTCTTC
-,TRBJ1-2,TRBV15,-,CATSSSGASYGYTF,TGTGCCACCAGCTCCTCAGGGGCAAGCTATGGCTACACCTTC
-,TRBJ2-4,TRBV6-2/TRBV6-3,-,CASSPGVKNIQYF,TGTGCCAGCAGTCCGGGGGTCAAAAACATTCAGTACTTC
many,TRBJ1-1,TRBV5-1,TRBD1,CASSFSAGGNTEAFF,TGCGCCAGCAGCTTCTCCGCAGGGGGGAACACTGAAGCTTTCTTT
-,TRBJ2-1,TRBV4-1,TRBD1,CASRRQGGFPGQGSEKQFF,TGCGCCAGCAGGCGTCAGGGGGGATTTCCGGGACAGGGATCAGAAAAGCAGTTCTTC
few,TRBJ1-2,TRBV6-2/TRBV6-3,TRBD1,CASSLRDRQFSGGYTF,TGTGCCAGCAGCCTCCGGGACAGGCAATTCAGTGGTGGCTACACCTTC
few,TRBJ1-2,TRBV4-1,-,CASSQVLKGHNGYTF,TGCGCCAGCAGCCAAGTTTTGAAGGGACATAATGGCTACACCTTC